The 32 T cell receptor beta chains reported below all come from one sample, sequenced in a study of blood T cells in healthy people across ages. PCR was performed a second time for roughly 7 to 11 cycles using a sample-barcoded 5' primer and a J-beta primer mix. TCRdb re-called the 5' RACE reads through MiXCR, storing one row per CDR3 protein. The sample includes some 760,000 distinct CDR3 sequences, 20% to 30% of them seen just once. In addition, the sample was reused for a study of T cells of mothers and their children.

The sample taken for sequencing was blood. All receptors derive from a boy younger than 18 in good health.

The chain employs TRBV7-2 and TRBJ2-5; TRBD2 matches at 15 bases. Germline lookup yields CDR1 SGHTA and CDR2 FQGNSA. Trimming at V came to 5 bases and at J to 4 bases, leaving 11 bases not matched to a gene. The CDR3 extends over 18 amino acids. In DNA, the CDR3 is TGTGCCAGCAGCAAAGGGACTAGCGGGAGGCTGGGCCCAGAGACCCAGTACTTC. It is translated as CASSKGTSGRLGPETQYF.

The rearrangement joins TRBV29-1 to TRBJ2-5, with a tentative D call TRBD1 (5 bases). The germline V and J ends were trimmed by 5 bases and 5 bases, with 15 bases remaining between them. The CDR3 has 13 residues. Per germline, CDR1 SQVTM and CDR2 ANQGSEA. The CDR3: CSVRFQGGETQYF. The CDR3 DNA is TGCAGCGTTCGGTTCCAGGGTGGTGAGACCCAGTACTTC.

The rearrangement links TRBV9 to TRBJ2-5; D gene uncertain. CDR3 length: 14 residues. Germline V CDR1 and CDR2: SGDLS, YYNGEE. V was trimmed by 3 bases and J by 5 bases, leaving 14 bases between them. Here the CDR3 reads CASSDLSASETQYF. DNA of the CDR3: TGTGCCAGCAGCGATCTGTCTGCTTCCGAGACCCAGTACTTC.

To note about this clonotype: A much larger clone lies one base from this, so it may be a read error. The chain is built from TRBV29-1 and TRBJ2-1; D gene uncertain. Trimming removed 1 base at V and 3 bases at J, with 7 bases between. CDR1 is SQVTM, CDR2 ANQGSEA, per germline. This CDR3 spans 13 amino acids. The CDR3 reads CSVEVADYNEQFF. In DNA form, the CDR3 reads TGCAGCGTTGAAGTCGCGGACTACAATGAGCAGTTCTTC.

J is TRBJ2-3 and V is TRBV29-1; possibly TRBD1 or TRBD2 for D (5 bases each). The V end lost 4 bases, the J end lost 3 bases, and 14 bases lay between the germline ends. Per germline, CDR1 SQVTM and CDR2 ANQGSEA. This CDR3 is 14 amino acids long. CDR3 nucleotide sequence: TGCAGCGTTGTGGGACGAGTAGCGACAGATACGCAGTATTTT. It codes for CSVVGRVATDTQYF.

The rearrangement uses TRBV4-1 and TRBJ2-5, with no clear D. The end of the DNA aligns better with TRBJ2-7, so the J call may be wrong. CDR3 size: 14 residues. Germline V gene data show CDR1 as MGHRA and CDR2 as YSYEKL. The CDR3 spells CASSQVGPNNEQYF. The DNA of the CDR3 is TGCGCCAGCAGCCAAGTAGGACCAAATAACGAGCAGTACTTC.

This chain connects TRBV7-3 to TRBJ2-5; TRBD2 matches 9 bases. Near its end, the DNA agrees better with TRBJ2-1, so the J call may be wrong. CDR1 is SGHTA, CDR2 FQGTGA, per germline. This CDR3 comprises 15 residues. The CDR3 loop reads CASSLIAGDYNEQFF. CDR3 nucleotides: TGTGCCAGCAGCTTAATAGCGGGAGACTACAATGAGCAGTTCTTC.

In this sample, this clonotype turned up a few times. The V gene is TRBV25-1, the J gene TRBJ1-3; D is undetermined. Germline CDR1 MGHDK, CDR2 SYGVNS. Between the trimmed V and J ends, which lost 0 bases and 0 bases, there was a span of 12 bases. The CDR3 runs 17 residues. The DNA for the CDR3 is TGTGCCAGCAGTGAATATTTCCAGGCCAGCTCTGGAAACACCATATATTTT. The encoded protein is CASSEYFQASSGNTIYF.

The chain recombines TRBV10-1 with TRBJ2-1; 13 bases fit TRBD2. CDR1 WNHNN and CDR2 SYGVQD come from the germline V gene (reference sequence). The CDR3 totals 16 residues. Unmatched junction bases numbered 9, after V lost 4 bases and J lost 9 bases. For the CDR3, the DNA is TGCGCCAGCAGTGGCCCCTGGACTAGCGGGAGAAGTGAGCAGTTCTTC. Translating gives CASSGPWTSGRSEQFF.

This clonotype was detected only a few times. The chain uses TRBV10-2 and TRBJ2-4; D not resolved. V was pared by 6 bases and J by 7 bases, with 16 bases between. The CDR3 consists of 14 residues. Looked up from germline, CDR1 is WSHSY and CDR2 is SAAADI. The CDR3 region is CASRPGPVGNIQYF. As DNA, the CDR3 is TGCGCCAGCAGACCCGGGCCCGTGGGGAACATTCAGTACTTC.

This clonotype was seen only a few times. The chain joins TRBV19 to TRBJ1-1; 7 bases are a match to TRBD1. CDR1 is LNHDA, CDR2 SQIVND, per germline (reference sequence). CDR3 size: 12 residues. Germline trimming cut 10 bases from V and 9 bases from J; bases unmatched to any gene: 11. CDR3 nucleotide sequence: TGTGCCATATTTGTCACAGGGGTCAAAGCTTTCTTT. Amino acids: CAIFVTGVKAFF.

The chain employs TRBV19 and TRBJ2-5; 9 nucleotides agree with TRBD1. Matching the DNA end better, TRBJ2-7 makes the J call doubtful. This CDR3 comprises 15 residues. CDR1 is LNHDA and CDR2 is SQIVND in the germline V gene (reference sequence). In nucleotides, the CDR3 is TGTGCCAGTAGTAACACCGGGACAGGGACCTACGAGCAGTACTTC. Its protein product is CASSNTGTGTYEQYF.

The chain links TRBV28 to TRBJ2-6; 12 nucleotides line up with TRBD2. V dropped 6 bases and J dropped 0; count of bases not matched to a gene: 6. Germline V gene data show CDR1 as MDHEN and CDR2 as SYDVKM. The CDR3 sequence is 18 residues long. DNA for the CDR3: TGTGCCAGCAGGGGACTAGCGGGTTCCTTCTCTGGGGCCAACGTCCTGACTTTC. Its translation is CASRGLAGSFSGANVLTF. Based on the CDR3 plus reference TRBV28 and TRBJ2-6, the full variable domain is DVKVTQSSRYLVKRTGEKVFLECVQDMDHENMFWYRQDPGLGLRLIYFSYDVKMKEKGDIPEGYSVSREKKERFSLILESASTNQTSMYLCASRGLAGSFSGANVLTFGAGSRLTVL.

The V gene is TRBV2, the J gene TRBJ2-3, with 7 bases that match TRBD2. Germline CDR1 SNHLY, CDR2 FYNNEI. The length of the CDR3 is 15 residues. V was pared by 8 bases and J by 4 bases, with 12 bases of the junction left unmatched. The CDR3 bases are TGTGCCAGCCTTCTCGGCGGGAGTGGCCCAGATACGCAGTATTTT. Translation gives CASLLGGSGPDTQYF.

The chain couples TRBV3-1 to TRBJ1-1, with TRBD1 matching over 7 bases. Germline CDR1 is LGHDT and CDR2 is YNNKEL (reference sequence). Trimming removed 5 bases from V and 1 base from J; junction bases left unmatched: 7. This CDR3 has 15 amino acids. The CDR3, as DNA: TGTGCCAGCAGCGGTAAAGGGACAGCGAACACTGAAGCTTTCTTT. The encoded protein is CASSGKGTANTEAFF.

V and J are TRBV20-1 and TRBJ2-7, with 10 bases identical to TRBD2. Germline CDR1 DFQATT, CDR2 SNEGSKA (reference sequence). With V trimmed by 5 bases and J by 0 bases, 4 bases remained unmatched. The CDR3 length is 14 residues. CDR3 sequence (DNA): TGCAGTGCTTTAGCGGGGGGAAACTCCTACGAGCAGTACTTC. As protein: CSALAGGNSYEQYF.

This clonotype was picked up many times. The chain carries TRBV9 and TRBJ2-5; weak D call: TRBD1 (7 bases). The CDR3 length is 15 residues. CDR1 is SGDLS and CDR2 is YYNGEE in the germline V gene. Trimming shortened V by 4 bases and J by 4 bases, and 17 bases separated the two germline ends. The chain's CDR3 is CASSPRDREVETQYF. As DNA, the CDR3 is TGTGCCAGCAGCCCCCGAGACAGGGAGGTAGAGACCCAGTACTTC.

The J gene is TRBJ2-5, the V gene TRBV29-1, with D perhaps TRBD1 (5 bases). This CDR3 comprises 13 residues. The V end was cut by 7 bases, the J end by 4 bases, with 16 bases between. Germline lookup yields CDR1 SQVTM and CDR2 ANQGSEA. CDR3 sequence (DNA): TGCAGCGGGATACCCAGGGCACGAGAGACCCAGTACTTC. It translates to CSGIPRARETQYF.

This clonotype was observed a handful of times. The chain joins TRBV7-8 to TRBJ2-5; 8 nucleotides align to TRBD1. V trimming: 2 bases; J trimming: 11 bases; junction bases outside the gene matches: 10. Germline CDR1 is SGHVS and CDR2 is FQNEAQ. The CDR3 totals 14 residues. Here the CDR3 reads CASSLQGAGGEQYF. In nucleotides, the CDR3 is TGTGCCAGCAGCTTACAGGGGGCAGGGGGAGAGCAGTACTTC.

V and J are TRBV9 and TRBJ2-7, with 8 bases that match TRBD2. This CDR3 spans 16 amino acids. Germline V gene lookup returns CDR1 SGDLS and CDR2 YYNGEE. V lost 4 bases, J lost 1 base, and 10 bases stayed unmatched. In DNA form, the CDR3 reads TGTGCCAGCAGCACCCCGAAGGGGACTAGATCCTACGAGCAGTACTTC. Protein sequence: CASSTPKGTRSYEQYF.

V usage is TRBV6-1 and J usage is TRBJ2-1; 7 bases are shared with TRBD1. V was pared by 4 bases and J by 3 bases, with 6 bases of the junction left unmatched. Germline loops: CDR1 MNHNS, CDR2 SASEGT. The CDR3 consists of 15 residues. CDR3 nucleotide sequence: TGTGCCAGCAGTGTCGACAGGGAGCACTACAATGAGCAGTTCTTC. It translates to CASSVDREHYNEQFF.

The CDR3 protein is CATSDDRGMANEQFF. The CDR3 DNA is TGTGCCACCAGTGACGACAGGGGTATGGCCAATGAGCAGTTCTTC. This rearrangement joins TRBV24-1 to TRBJ2-1; 8 bases match TRBD1. The length of the CDR3 is 15 residues. V lost 4 bases to trimming and J lost 6 bases; unmatched junction nucleotides: 7. The germline gives CDR1 KGHDR, CDR2 SFDVKD.

The chain combines TRBV7-2 with TRBJ2-3; 11 bases are a match to TRBD2. V lost 4 bases to trimming and J lost 4 bases; unmatched junction nucleotides: 4. This CDR3 is 15 amino acids long. CDR1 SGHTA and CDR2 FQGNSA come from the germline V gene. The CDR3 spells CASSSTSGIPDTQYF. DNA of the CDR3: TGTGCCAGCAGCTCGACTAGCGGGATCCCAGATACGCAGTATTTT.

Turning to this clonotype: The conserved final phenylalanine or tryptophan is absent from the CDR3, which likely points to a read error. J is TRBJ2-1 and V is TRBV9, with 10 bases matching TRBD2. Germline trimming cut 5 bases from V and 6 bases from J; bases unmatched to any gene: 2. Germline V gene sequence: CDR1 SGDLS, CDR2 YYNGEE. The CDR3 runs 13 residues. The CDR3 bases are TGTGCCAGCAGGGGACTAGCGAGCAATGAGCAGTTCCTC. Amino acids: CASRGLASNEQFL.

The gene calls are TRBV6-2 or TRBV6-3 and TRBJ1-4; no firm D call. Trimming cost V 2 bases and J 0 bases, with 19 bases left between them. Germline values: CDR1 MNHEY, CDR2 SVGEGT. The length of the CDR3 is 19 residues. CDR3 nucleotide sequence: TGTGCCAGCAGTTACGCCGGGATTTCACCCGCTGCAACTAATGAAAAACTGTTTTTT. Residues: CASSYAGISPAATNEKLFF.

This rearrangement joins TRBV27 to TRBJ2-7; TRBD1 is a possible D gene (6 bases). This CDR3 has 13 amino acids. V was trimmed by 7 bases and J by 2 bases, leaving 12 bases between them. The germline gives CDR1 MNHEY, CDR2 SMNVEV (reference sequence). The CDR3 loop reads CASIPGHPYEQYF. CDR3 bases: TGTGCCAGCATACCGGGACACCCCTACGAGCAGTACTTC.

This clonotype was counted between two and nine times. The rearrangement uses TRBV12-3 or TRBV12-4 and TRBJ2-3, with D possibly being TRBD2 (7 bases). V dropped 3 bases and J dropped 6 bases, with 13 bases sitting between them. The length of the CDR3 is 14 residues. Written as DNA, the CDR3 is TGTGCCAGCAGTTTGACCAGGGGAGGGGATACGCAGTATTTT. Residues: CASSLTRGGDTQYF.

This clonotype showed up just a few times. This sequence joins TRBV28 and TRBJ2-5; D gene uncertain. The assigned J gene may be wrong: the sequence end matches TRBJ2-1 better. CDR1 and CDR2 (germline): MDHEN, SYDVKM. The CDR3 totals 15 residues. CDR3 nucleotides: TGTGCCAGCAGCCTCTACTCGGGTGTTGACAATGAGCAGTTCTTC. It specifies CASSLYSGVDNEQFF.

This clonotype showed up just a few times. The chain combines TRBV6-1 with TRBJ2-5, with 9 nucleotides matching TRBD1. V lost 6 bases and J lost 5; bases outside the gene matches: 13. The CDR3 contains 16 residues. Germline lookup yields CDR1 MNHNS and CDR2 SASEGT. CDR3 sequence (DNA): TGTGCCAGCAGGAGAGCCCCGGGACAGGGTTGGGAGACCCAGTACTTC. Translated, it gives CASRRAPGQGWETQYF.

This clonotype has a handful of counts. Written as DNA, the CDR3 is TGTGCCAGCAGCGTAGATGGGGTCGCAGATACGCAGTATTTT. This sequence encodes CASSVDGVADTQYF. The chain has TRBV9 and TRBJ2-3; D gene unclear. Germline CDR1 SGDLS, CDR2 YYNGEE. The V end lost 0 bases, the J end lost 4 bases, and 9 bases lay between the germline ends. The CDR3 runs 14 residues.

The chain combines TRBV4-1 with TRBJ2-7; TRBD1 matches 7 bases. CDR1 and CDR2 (germline): MGHRA, YSYEKL. V dropped 3 bases and J dropped 5; count of bases not matched to a gene: 19. CDR3 length: 18 amino acids. CDR3 DNA sequence: TGCGCCAGCAGCCAGGTCATGACAGGGACGGCCTCGGGGAACGAGCAGTACTTC. As protein: CASSQVMTGTASGNEQYF.

The table lists this clonotype with a few counts. V usage is TRBV20-1 and J usage is TRBJ2-3; 7 bases map to TRBD2. Trimming removed 3 bases from V and 4 bases from J; junction bases left unmatched: 16. Germline V gives CDR1 DFQATT, CDR2 SNEGSKA (reference sequence). This CDR3 region has 17 residues. The CDR3 region is CSARGLRGGYRADTQYF. CDR3 in DNA: TGCAGTGCTAGGGGGCTCCGGGGAGGGTACCGGGCAGATACGCAGTATTTT.